This T cell receptor beta chain stems from a study of blood T cells in healthy people across ages. Overall study findings and caveats: As age increased, TCR beta diversity per million T cells fell in a roughly linear fashion.

Samples had at least 7 million PBMCs isolated from them. Using a J-beta primer mix together with a sample-barcoded 5' primer, a second PCR was run for about 7 to 12 cycles. One entry per CDR3 protein, called by TCRdb with MiXCR from the 5' RACE reads. This sample carries 700,000 or so distinct CDR3 sequences, over 40% of them seen once, and the ten largest clones take 30%. On this clonotype: Its antigen is unknown.

The V gene's germline CDR1 is SQVTM and CDR2 ANQGSEA. CDR3 length equals 14 residues. V lost 7 bases to trimming and J lost 1 base, with 14 bases between them. The chain has TRBV29-1 and TRBJ1-5, with D hard to call. The receptor comes from a man older than 75 in good health. Sequencing was done on a sample of blood. CDR3 amino acids: CSANTGNSNQPQHF. Written as DNA, the CDR3 is TGCAGCGCCAACACGGGGAACAGCAATCAGCCCCAGCATTTT.